The 17 T cell receptor beta chains given below trace back to one sample, sequenced in a study of T-cell reconstitution after alpha-beta-depleted transplantation in children. Unique molecular identifiers were built into the TCRbeta library. One entry per CDR3 protein results from TCRdb running MiXCR on the PCR reads. This sample has about 580,000 distinct CDR3 sequences, with approximately 30% found just once. The sample consisted of PBMCs, taken before TCRalphabeta/CD19-depleted stem cell transplant. These receptors all stem from a boy under three years old with Wiskott-Aldrich syndrome, due to receive a stem cell transplant.

This clonotype was counted a few times. The chain recombines TRBV10-3 with TRBJ2-3; 10 nucleotides agree with TRBD2. The J segment lost 5 bases and the V segment lost 7 bases, leaving 6 bases of the junction unmatched. The CDR3 totals 14 residues. CDR1 is ENHRY, CDR2 SYGVKD, per germline. CDR3 region: CAIKLEREGDTQYF. CDR3 in DNA: TGTGCCATCAAACTAGAGCGGGAGGGAGATACGCAGTATTTT.

The chain recombines TRBV4-1 with TRBJ2-1; no reliable D call. There are 17 residues in the CDR3. CDR1 MGHRA and CDR2 YSYEKL come from the germline V gene. V dropped 0 bases and J dropped 8 bases, with 20 bases sitting between them. CDR3 region: CASSQDQRKGISYEQFF. The CDR3, as DNA: TGCGCCAGCAGCCAAGATCAGAGAAAAGGGATATCCTATGAGCAGTTCTTC.

The DNA of the CDR3 is TGTGCCAGCAGCCCCCCAGGGTTGGGCAATCAGCCCCAGCATTTT. Translating gives CASSPPGLGNQPQHF. This sequence joins TRBV28 and TRBJ1-5; a weak D match, TRBD1 (5 bases). The CDR3 is made up of 15 amino acids. CDR1 is MDHEN and CDR2 is SYDVKM in the germline V gene. V was shortened by 6 bases and J by 2 bases, with 14 bases between the two germline ends.

The chain is built from TRBV7-9 and TRBJ2-5; 7 nucleotides match TRBD1. The V gene end was trimmed by 4 bases and the J gene end by 2 bases; junction bases not matched to a gene: 10. The CDR3 consists of 16 residues. Germline V gene sequence: CDR1 SEHNR, CDR2 FQNEAQ (reference sequence). The CDR3, as DNA: TGTGCCAGCAGCTCTTTTATCCGGGGACAGCAAGAGACCCAGTACTTC. It is translated as CASSSFIRGQQETQYF.

The chain combines TRBV27 with TRBJ2-5; TRBD1 agrees at 8 bases. Per the germline V gene, CDR1 is MNHEY and CDR2 is SMNVEV (reference sequence). The CDR3 is made up of 14 amino acids. V was clipped by 4 bases and J by 5 bases; unmatched bases: 6. CDR3 residues: CASSSDRERETQYF. CDR3 nucleotide sequence: TGTGCCAGCAGTTCGGACAGGGAAAGGGAGACCCAGTACTTC.

This clonotype was seen more than once but under ten times. The gene calls are TRBV12-3 or TRBV12-4 and TRBJ2-1; 7 bases map to TRBD2. The CDR3 length is 16 residues. V was clipped by 7 bases and J by 5 bases; unmatched bases: 14. Here the CDR3 reads CASISGTSAFHNEQFF. DNA of the CDR3: TGTGCCAGCATTTCTGGTACTAGCGCCTTCCACAATGAGCAGTTCTTC.

V usage is TRBV12-3 or TRBV12-4 and J usage is TRBJ2-5, with TRBD2 matching over 7 bases. Trimming removed 5 bases from V and 9 bases from J; junction bases left unmatched: 3. The CDR3 consists of 11 residues. The CDR3: CASSLGGAQYF. As DNA, the CDR3 is TGTGCCAGCAGTCTGGGGGGGGCCCAGTACTTC.

V and J are TRBV20-1 and TRBJ2-1; 10 positions agree with TRBD2. Trimming cost V 2 bases and J 10 bases; bases outside gene matches: 8. Germline CDR1 reads DFQATT; CDR2 reads SNEGSKA (reference sequence). The CDR3 consists of 14 residues. In DNA form, the CDR3 reads TGCAGTGCTAGATCCCTAGCGGGAGAGGGAGAGCAGTTCTTC. As protein: CSARSLAGEGEQFF.

This clonotype was seen a handful of times. CDR3 region: CASSRRLAGDYEQYF. In nucleotides, the CDR3 is TGTGCCAGCAGCCGACGACTAGCGGGAGACTACGAGCAGTACTTC. The chain links TRBV13 to TRBJ2-7; TRBD2 agrees at 12 bases. This CDR3 is built from 15 residues. Germline CDR1 reads PRHDT; CDR2 reads FYEKMQ (reference sequence). V shed 5 bases and J 3 bases; nucleotides not matched to a gene: 5.

The genes are TRBV30 and TRBJ1-2, with no clear D. Trimming took off 2 bases at V and 4 bases at J, with 8 bases between the two ends. This CDR3 contains 12 residues. Germline CDR1 GTSNPN, CDR2 SVGIG (reference sequence). The CDR3 nucleotides are TGTGCCTGGAGTATGGTTCTCTATGGCTACACCTTC. Protein: CAWSMVLYGYTF.

The chain couples TRBV6-1 to TRBJ2-5; D gene unclear. CDR1 and CDR2 (germline): MNHNS, SASEGT. This CDR3 region has 14 residues. V lost 2 bases, J lost 5 bases, and 12 bases lay in between. The CDR3 loop reads CASSEPPSRETQYF. The CDR3 DNA sequence: TGTGCCAGCAGTGAACCTCCCTCCCGGGAGACCCAGTACTTC.

This chain joins TRBV5-1 and TRBJ1-3; D call uncertain. There are 15 residues in the CDR3. Germline assignment: CDR1 SGHRS and CDR2 YFSETQ. V shed 3 bases and J shed 4 bases, with 14 bases lying between them. The DNA of the CDR3 is TGCGCCAGCAGCTGGATGGGCATAGGCGGAAACACCATATATTTT. Its translation is CASSWMGIGGNTIYF.

The gene calls are TRBV24-1 and TRBJ2-3; 8 bases are a match to TRBD2. The CDR3 totals 15 residues. Germline trimming cut 4 bases from V and 0 bases from J; bases unmatched to any gene: 2. Germline CDR1 is KGHDR and CDR2 is SFDVKD. CDR3 in amino acids: CATSDPSGSTDTQYF. In nucleotides, the CDR3 is TGTGCCACCAGTGACCCTAGCGGGAGCACAGATACGCAGTATTTT.

V gene TRBV5-1 combines with J gene TRBJ2-7, with 9 nucleotides matching TRBD2. Germline V lookup: CDR1 SGHRS, CDR2 YFSETQ. The V and J ends lost 4 bases and 3 bases, in that order; junction bases with no gene match: 17. There are 18 residues in the CDR3. The CDR3 is CASSPLRREGRMHYEQYF. Written as DNA, the CDR3 is TGCGCCAGCAGCCCCTTACGGCGGGAGGGCCGGATGCACTACGAGCAGTACTTC. The full variable domain, completed using reference TRBV5-1 and TRBJ2-7, is KAGVTQTPRYLIKTRGQQVTLSCSPISGHRSVSWYQQTPGQGLQFLFEYFSETQRNKGNFPGRFSGRQFSNSRSEMNVSTLELGDSALYLCASSPLRREGRMHYEQYFGPGTRLTVT.

The chain recombines TRBV20-1 with TRBJ2-1, with 9 nucleotides matching TRBD2. The CDR3 is 15 amino acids. CDR1 is DFQATT, CDR2 SNEGSKA, per germline (reference sequence). The junction had 13 bases not matched to a gene; V was cut back by 1 base and J by 12 bases. The CDR3 DNA sequence: TGCAGTGCTAGAGCCTCGACTGGGACTAGCTTACCGCAGTTCTTC. This translates into CSARASTGTSLPQFF.

The J gene is TRBJ2-1, the V gene TRBV5-4, with TRBD1 matching 9 bases. The germline gives CDR1 SGHNT, CDR2 YYREEE (reference sequence). The CDR3 consists of 15 residues. The trim removed 5 bases at V and 4 bases at J, leaving 7 bases unmatched. As DNA, the CDR3 is TGTGCCAGCAGGCCCGGGACAGGGACTTACAATGAGCAGTTCTTC. It is translated as CASRPGTGTYNEQFF.

J is TRBJ2-1 and V is TRBV30; D gene unclear. CDR1 and CDR2 (germline): GTSNPN, SVGIG (reference sequence). Between the trimmed V and J ends, which lost 0 bases and 3 bases, there was a span of 27 bases. This CDR3 region has 20 residues. CDR3 region: CAWSVRAGPRPFVLYNEQFF. Here the CDR3 DNA reads TGTGCCTGGAGTGTACGAGCCGGCCCCAGACCATTTGTTCTCTACAATGAGCAGTTCTTC.